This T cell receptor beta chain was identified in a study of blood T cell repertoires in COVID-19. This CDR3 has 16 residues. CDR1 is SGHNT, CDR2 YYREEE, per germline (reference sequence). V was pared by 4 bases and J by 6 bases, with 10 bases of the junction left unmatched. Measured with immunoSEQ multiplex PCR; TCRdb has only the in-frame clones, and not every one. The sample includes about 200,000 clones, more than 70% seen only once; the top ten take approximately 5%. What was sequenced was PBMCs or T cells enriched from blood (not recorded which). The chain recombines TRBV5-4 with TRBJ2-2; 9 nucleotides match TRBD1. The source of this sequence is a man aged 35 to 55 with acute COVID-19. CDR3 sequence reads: CASSPAPGQGPGELFF. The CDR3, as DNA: TGTGCCAGCAGCCCCGCCCCGGGACAGGGTCCCGGGGAGCTGTTTTTT.